This T cell receptor beta chain is drawn from a study of T cell clonotyping in hematopoietic cell transplantation. Notes on this clone: Its antigen is currently unknown.

Germline CDR1 SNHLY, CDR2 FYNNEI. J lost 5 bases, V lost 5 bases, and 7 bases had no gene match. The CDR3 has 14 amino acids. Sequenced by immunoSEQ multiplex PCR; TCRdb stores in-frame clones only, minus some. The sample gives roughly 16,000 clones, 80% to 90% of which show up once; around 4.5% is in the top ten. Study-level points and caveats: Without cell sorting, CD4 versus CD8 contributions remain unresolved. Pathologically expanded recipient clonotypes increased progressively from day 30 to day 180 as diversity fell. Few recipient clonotypes overlapped donors; over 95% were de novo at given depth. Broader posttransplant TCR repertoire diversity was predicted by graft donor and pretransplant recipient Inverse Simpson Index values.

The material sequenced was peripheral blood mononuclear cells. The V and J genes are TRBV2 and TRBJ2-3; 7 bases are shared with TRBD2. The source of this sequence is a woman aged 40-49 years in good health. Some clones in this sample may be carry-over from other donors' samples. This chain's CDR3 is CASSKGLYGDTQYF. DNA of the CDR3: TGTGCCAGCAGTAAGGGACTATACGGAGATACGCAGTATTTT.